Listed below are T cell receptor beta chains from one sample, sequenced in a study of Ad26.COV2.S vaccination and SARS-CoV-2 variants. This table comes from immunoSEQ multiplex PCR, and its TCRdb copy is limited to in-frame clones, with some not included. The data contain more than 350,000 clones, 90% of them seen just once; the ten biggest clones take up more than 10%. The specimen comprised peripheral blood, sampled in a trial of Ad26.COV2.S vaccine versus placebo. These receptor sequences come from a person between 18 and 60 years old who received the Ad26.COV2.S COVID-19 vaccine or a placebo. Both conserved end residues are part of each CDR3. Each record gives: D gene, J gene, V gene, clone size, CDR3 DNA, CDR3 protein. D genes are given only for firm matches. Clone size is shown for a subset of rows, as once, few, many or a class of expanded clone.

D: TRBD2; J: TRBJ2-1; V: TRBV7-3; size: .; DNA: TGTGCCAGCAGCCCAAGCGGGACCCCCTACAATGAGCAGTTCTTC; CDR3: CASSPSGTPYNEQFF
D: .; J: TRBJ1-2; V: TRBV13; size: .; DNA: TGTGCCAGCAGCTCATACCCCGGGGATGGCTACACCTTC; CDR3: CASSSYPGDGYTF
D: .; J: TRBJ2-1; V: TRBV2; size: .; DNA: TGTGCCAGCAGTGGGGGACCTGAGCAGTTCTTC; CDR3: CASSGGPEQFF
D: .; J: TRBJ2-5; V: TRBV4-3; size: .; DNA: TGCGCCAGCAGCCAAGGGGTCGGGACGGAGACCCAGTACTTC; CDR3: CASSQGVGTETQYF
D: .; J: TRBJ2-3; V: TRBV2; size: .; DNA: TGTGCCAGCAGTGAAGAGGATACGCAGTATTTT; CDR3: CASSEEDTQYF
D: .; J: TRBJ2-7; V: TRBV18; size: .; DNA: TGTGCCAGCTCACCACCGGTGGTTTACGAGCAGTACTTC; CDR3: CASSPPVVYEQYF
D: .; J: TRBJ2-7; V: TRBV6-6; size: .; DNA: TGTGCCAGCAGTTACGGGCTAAGTGGCTACGAGCAGTACTTC; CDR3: CASSYGLSGYEQYF
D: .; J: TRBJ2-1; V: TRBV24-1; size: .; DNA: TGTGCCACCAGTTTTGGGAATGAGCAGTTCTTC; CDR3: CATSFGNEQFF
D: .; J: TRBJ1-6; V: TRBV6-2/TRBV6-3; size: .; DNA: TGTGCCAGCAGTGACACTGCGAGCTCCTATAATTCACCCCTCCACTTT; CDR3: CASSDTASSYNSPLHF
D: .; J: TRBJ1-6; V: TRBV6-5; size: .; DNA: TGTGCCAGCAGTACCCGGGGAGATGGTTCACCCCTCCACTTT; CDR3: CASSTRGDGSPLHF
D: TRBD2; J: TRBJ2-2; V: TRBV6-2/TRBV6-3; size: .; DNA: TGTGCCAGCAGCCCTCTAGTGACTAGCGGGACGTACACCGGGGAGCTGTTTTTT; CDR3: CASSPLVTSGTYTGELFF
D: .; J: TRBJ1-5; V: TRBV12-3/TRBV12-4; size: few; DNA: TGTGCCAGCAGTTTGGCGGAAAATCAGCCCCAGCATTTT; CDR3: CASSLAENQPQHF
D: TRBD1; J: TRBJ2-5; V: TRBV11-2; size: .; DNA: TGTGCCAGCAGCTTAGTATTACAGGGGGATCAAGAGACCCAGTACTTC; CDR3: CASSLVLQGDQETQYF
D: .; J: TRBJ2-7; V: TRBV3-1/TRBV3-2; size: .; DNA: TGTGCCAGCAGCCAAGCTCCACCCGGACAGTACTACGAGCAGTACTTC; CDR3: CASSQAPPGQYYEQYF
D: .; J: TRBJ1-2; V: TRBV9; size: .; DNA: TGTGCCAGCAGCGTAGACAGTAGGGGAGACTGGAAAGGCTACACCTTC; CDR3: CASSVDSRGDWKGYTF
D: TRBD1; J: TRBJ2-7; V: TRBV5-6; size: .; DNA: TGTGCCAGCAGCCAACTAGGACAGGGGGGCTCCTACGAGCAGTACTTC; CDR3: CASSQLGQGGSYEQYF
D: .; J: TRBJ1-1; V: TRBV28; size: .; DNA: TGTGCCAGCAGTTTAGAGGGACGGGTTGACACTGAAGCTTTCTTT; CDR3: CASSLEGRVDTEAFF
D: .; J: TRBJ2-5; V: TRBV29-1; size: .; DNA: TGCAGCGTTGAACCCCAAGGACACCATCAAGAGACCCAGTACTTC; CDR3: CSVEPQGHHQETQYF
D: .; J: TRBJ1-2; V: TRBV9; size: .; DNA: TGTGCCAGCACCCACTCTGGGGGCGCAGGTGGCTACACCTTC; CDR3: CASTHSGGAGGYTF
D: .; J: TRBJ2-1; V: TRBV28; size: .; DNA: TGTGCCAGCAGTTTACGGGACTCTTGGGAGCAGTTCTTC; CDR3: CASSLRDSWEQFF
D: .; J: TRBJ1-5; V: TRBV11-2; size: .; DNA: TGTGCCAGCAGCTTTCAGTGGGGTCAGCCCCAGCATTTT; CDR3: CASSFQWGQPQHF
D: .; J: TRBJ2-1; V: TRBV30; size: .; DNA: TGTGCCTGGAGTGTTCAGCATCGGGGAGGAAGCCACAATGAGCAGTTCTTC; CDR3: CAWSVQHRGGSHNEQFF
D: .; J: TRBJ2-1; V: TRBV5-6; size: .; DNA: TGTGCCAGCAGCTTGGAACCCCTGCGTGAGCAGTTCTTC; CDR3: CASSLEPLREQFF
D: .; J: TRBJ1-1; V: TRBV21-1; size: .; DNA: TGTGCCAGCAGCCCCGGGACAGAGAACACTGAAGCTTTCTTT; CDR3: CASSPGTENTEAFF
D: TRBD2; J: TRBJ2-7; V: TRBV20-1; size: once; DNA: TGCAGTGCCCGGACTAGCTACGAGCAGTACTTC; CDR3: CSARTSYEQYF
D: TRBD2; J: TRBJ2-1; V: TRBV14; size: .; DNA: TGTGCCAGCAGCCAAAGAATAGCGGGATCAAATGAGCAGTTCTTC; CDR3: CASSQRIAGSNEQFF
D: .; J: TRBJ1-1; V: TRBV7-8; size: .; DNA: TGTGCCAGCAGCTTACAGGTACTTACTGAAGCTTTCTTT; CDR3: CASSLQVLTEAFF
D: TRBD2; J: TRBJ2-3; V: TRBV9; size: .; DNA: TGTGCCAGCAGCATTTCGACTAGCGGGGGTACAGATACGCAGTATTTT; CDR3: CASSISTSGGTDTQYF
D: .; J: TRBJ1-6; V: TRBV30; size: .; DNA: TGTGCCTGGAGTGGGGGACGGGCTGGGAATTCACCCCTCCACTTT; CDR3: CAWSGGRAGNSPLHF
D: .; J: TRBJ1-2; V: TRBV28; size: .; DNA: TGTGCCAGCAGTTTCGACGGATATGGCTACACCTTC; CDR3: CASSFDGYGYTF
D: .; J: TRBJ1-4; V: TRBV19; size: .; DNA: TGTGTCCGGGGCGAAAAACTGTTTTTT; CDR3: CVRGEKLFF
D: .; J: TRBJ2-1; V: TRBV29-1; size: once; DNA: TGCAGCGGAAAAGGGCGCTTGGTCAATGAGCAGTTCTTC; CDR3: CSGKGRLVNEQFF
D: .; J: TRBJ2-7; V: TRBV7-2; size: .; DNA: TGTGCCAGCAGGTATGCCGATGGCAGGAGCCCCTACGAGCAGTACTTC; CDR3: CASRYADGRSPYEQYF
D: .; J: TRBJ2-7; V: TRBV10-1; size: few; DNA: TGCGCCAGCAGTGACCGTTTAGCGTCCCGCTCCTACGAGCAGTACTTC; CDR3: CASSDRLASRSYEQYF
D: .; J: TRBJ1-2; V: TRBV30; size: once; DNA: TGTGCCTGGAGTGTACACAGTTATGGCTACACCTTC; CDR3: CAWSVHSYGYTF
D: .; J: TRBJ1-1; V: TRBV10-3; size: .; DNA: TGTGCCATCCGAAACCAGGGAGGGAACACTGAAGCTTTCTTT; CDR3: CAIRNQGGNTEAFF
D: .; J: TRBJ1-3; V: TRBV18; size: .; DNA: TGTGCCAGTCGAGTCGGAGGGGACTCTGGAAACACCATATATTTT; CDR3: CASRVGGDSGNTIYF
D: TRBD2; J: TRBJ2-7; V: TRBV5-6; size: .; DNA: TGTGCCAGCAGCTACGGACTAGATTCCTACGAGCAGTACTTC; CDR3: CASSYGLDSYEQYF
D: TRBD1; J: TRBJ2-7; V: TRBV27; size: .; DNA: TGTGCCAGCAGTTTAACGGGACAGGGCCCCTACGAGCAGTACTTC; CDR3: CASSLTGQGPYEQYF
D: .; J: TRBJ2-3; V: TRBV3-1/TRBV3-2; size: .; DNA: TGTGCCAGCAGCCTATCAGATACGCAGTATTTT; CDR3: CASSLSDTQYF
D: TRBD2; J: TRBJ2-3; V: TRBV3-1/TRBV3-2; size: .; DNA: TGTGCCAGCAGCCCTCGCGGGAGAGGGGCAGATACGCAGTATTTT; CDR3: CASSPRGRGADTQYF
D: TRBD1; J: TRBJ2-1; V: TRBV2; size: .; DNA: TGTGCCAGCATCCGGACAGGGAGGACGAGTGAGCAGTTCTTC; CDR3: CASIRTGRTSEQFF
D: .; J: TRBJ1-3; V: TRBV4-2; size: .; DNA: TGTGCCAGCAGCCACGGGGCGGGGGGGCCTGGAAACACCATATATTTT; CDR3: CASSHGAGGPGNTIYF
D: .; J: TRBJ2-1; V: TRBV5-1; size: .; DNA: TGCGCCAGCAGCCAAAAACAGGGTGGGAGTTTCAACAATGAGCAGTTCTTC; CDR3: CASSQKQGGSFNNEQFF
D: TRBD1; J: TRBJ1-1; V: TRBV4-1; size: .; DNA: TGCGCCAGCAGCGTCCGACAGGGGGAGGGAGATGAAGCTTTCTTT; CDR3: CASSVRQGEGDEAFF
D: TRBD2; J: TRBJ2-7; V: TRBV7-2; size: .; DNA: TGTGCCAGCAGCTCCAGGACTAGCGGGAGTAGTGTCTACGAGCAGTACTTC; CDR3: CASSSRTSGSSVYEQYF
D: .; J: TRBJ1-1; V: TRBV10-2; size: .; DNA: TGCGCCAGCAGTGAGGGCGGTAGGGATGGTCGGACTGAAGCTTTCTTT; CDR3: CASSEGGRDGRTEAFF
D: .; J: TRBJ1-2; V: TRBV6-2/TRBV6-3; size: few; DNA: TGTGCCAGCAGTTACGGGCCCAACTATGGCTACACCTTC; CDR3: CASSYGPNYGYTF
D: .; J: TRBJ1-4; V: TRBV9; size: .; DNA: TGTGCCAGCAGCGTAGGTGTGGGCGGCGGACTCTCAACTAATGAAAAACTGTTTTTT; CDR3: CASSVGVGGGLSTNEKLFF
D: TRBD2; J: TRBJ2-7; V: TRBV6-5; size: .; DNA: TGTGCCAGCAGTTACGGAGCGGGAGTAACCTACGAGCAGTACTTC; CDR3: CASSYGAGVTYEQYF
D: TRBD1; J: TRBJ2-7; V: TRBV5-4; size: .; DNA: TGTGCCAGCAGCTTAGGGACAGGACCCTACGAGCAGTACTTC; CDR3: CASSLGTGPYEQYF
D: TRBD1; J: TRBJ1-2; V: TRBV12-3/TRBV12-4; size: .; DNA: TGTGCCAGCAGGACGACAGGGGGTTTAGGCTACACCTTC; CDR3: CASRTTGGLGYTF
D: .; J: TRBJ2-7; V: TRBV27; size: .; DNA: TGTGCCAGCGGAAGGACCGTTTCCTACGAGCAGTACTTC; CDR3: CASGRTVSYEQYF
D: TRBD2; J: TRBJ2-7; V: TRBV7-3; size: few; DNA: TGTGCCAGCAGCTTAACTAGCGGGAGAGGTGTCGAGCAGTACTTC; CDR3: CASSLTSGRGVEQYF
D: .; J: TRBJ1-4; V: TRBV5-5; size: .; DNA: TGTGCCAGCAGCCCGGGGGGGAGGATCATCCGGGAAAAACTGTTTTTT; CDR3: CASSPGGRIIREKLFF
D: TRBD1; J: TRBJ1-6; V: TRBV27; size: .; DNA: TGTGCCAGCAGTTTATCGGGACAGGGCAAGAATTCACCCCTCCACTTT; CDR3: CASSLSGQGKNSPLHF
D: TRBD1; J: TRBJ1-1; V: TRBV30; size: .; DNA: TGTGCCTGGAAGACAGGGGACACTGAAGCTTTCTTT; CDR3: CAWKTGDTEAFF
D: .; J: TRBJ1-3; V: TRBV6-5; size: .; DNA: TGTGCCAGCAAGGAGAGCTCTGGAAACACCATATATTTT; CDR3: CASKESSGNTIYF